A single sample is the source of the 13 T cell receptor beta chains below, sequenced in a study of Ad26.COV2.S vaccination and SARS-CoV-2 variants. Sample treatment: some 20 received Ad26.COV2.S at low or high dose, single or two shots; about 5 received placebo; per-sample allocation not given. The study sampled participants on day 63 after the first vaccine or placebo injection. Profiling relied on immunoSEQ multiplex PCR, and the TCRdb table lists in-frame clones only, not all of them. The profile shows around 400,000 clones, 83% of them singletons. The sample in question was peripheral blood, obtained in a trial of Ad26.COV2.S vaccine versus placebo. Receptor source: a person aged 18-60 years who received the Ad26.COV2.S COVID-19 vaccine or a placebo.

The CDR3 region is CASSFTGAQGANVLTF. CDR3 sequence (DNA): TGTGCCAGCAGTTTCACAGGGGCGCAGGGGGCCAACGTCCTGACTTTC. The chain is built from TRBV6-5 and TRBJ2-6; TRBD1 matches at 7 bases. Trimming removed 4 bases from V and 4 bases from J; junction bases left unmatched: 7. The CDR3 totals 16 residues. Germline V gene data show CDR1 as MNHEY and CDR2 as SVGAGI.

This chain joins TRBV30 and TRBJ1-2; D remains unclear. The CDR3 has 14 amino acids. Per germline, CDR1 GTSNPN and CDR2 SVGIG (reference sequence). V shed 1 base and J shed 3 bases, with 12 bases lying between them. This CDR3 reads CAWSAQLPYYGYTF. CDR3 in DNA: TGTGCCTGGAGTGCCCAACTGCCTTACTATGGCTACACCTTC.

This clone was seen a few times. The gene calls are TRBV27 and TRBJ2-5; D gene ambiguous. Germline V CDR1 and CDR2: MNHEY, SMNVEV (reference sequence). The ends were cut back, 7 bases at V and 2 bases at J, with 14 bases in the middle. This CDR3 contains 14 residues. Here the CDR3 reads CASMSFPGQETQYF. The CDR3 DNA is TGTGCCAGCATGTCCTTTCCAGGACAAGAGACCCAGTACTTC.

The chain recombines TRBV3-1 (or the pseudogene TRBV3-2) with TRBJ2-1; TRBD1 matches 9 bases. CDR3 length: 14 amino acids. V was clipped by 1 base and J by 11 bases; unmatched bases: 6. CDR1 and CDR2 (germline): LGHDT, YNNKEL (reference sequence). The DNA for the CDR3 is TGTGCCAGCAGCCAAGGAGGGGACAGGGATAAGCAGTTCTTC. Protein product: CASSQGGDRDKQFF.

This clone appeared a single time. V is TRBV7-3 and J is TRBJ2-2; D unresolved. The germline V gene encodes CDR1 SGHTA and CDR2 FQGTGA. The CDR3 covers 13 residues. The V end was cut by 2 bases, the J end by 6 bases, with 7 bases between. CDR3 sequence reads: CASSLQVAGELFF. CDR3 bases: TGTGCCAGCAGCTTACAGGTGGCCGGGGAGCTGTTTTTT.

This clone has only one observation. V usage is TRBV27 and J usage is TRBJ2-1; the match to TRBD2 covers 13 bases. V shed 5 bases and J 4 bases; nucleotides not matched to a gene: 5. CDR1 is MNHEY, CDR2 SMNVEV, per germline (reference sequence). The CDR3 loop spans 16 amino acids. The CDR3 DNA is TGTGCCAGCAGTGGTTGGACTAGCGGGGGATACAATGAGCAGTTCTTC. It codes for CASSGWTSGGYNEQFF.

This chain uses TRBV10-3 with TRBJ2-5; no clear D gene. Germline V gene lookup returns CDR1 ENHRY and CDR2 SYGVKD. V lost 3 bases and J lost 5, with 10 bases in between. The CDR3 runs 13 residues. CDR3 in amino acids: CAISDKARETQYF. The CDR3 nucleotides read TGTGCCATCAGTGATAAGGCACGGGAGACCCAGTACTTC.

In this sample, this clone turned up once. The chain joins TRBV7-3 to TRBJ2-2; weak D call: TRBD2 (5 bases). The CDR3 runs 15 residues. CDR1 and CDR2 from the germline V gene are SGHTA and FQGTGA. V gave up 5 bases and J gave up 0 bases, with 10 bases separating them. DNA for the CDR3: TGTGCCAGCAGCCGCGGGCTAGCGAACACCGGGGAGCTGTTTTTT. Protein sequence: CASSRGLANTGELFF.

The J gene is TRBJ1-5, the V gene TRBV3-1 (or the pseudogene TRBV3-2), with D possibly being TRBD1 (5 bases). V lost 3 bases and J 5 bases, leaving 14 bases between the germline ends. This CDR3 has 15 amino acids. CDR1 and CDR2 from the germline V gene are LGHDT and YNNKEL (reference sequence). CDR3 DNA: TGTGCCAGCAGCCAGGGGGGGATCCACGATCAGCCCCAGCATTTT. Residues: CASSQGGIHDQPQHF.

This clone was counted between two and nine times. CDR3 protein: CASSPHRDTDYEQYF. Written as DNA, the CDR3 is TGTGCCAGCAGCCCCCACCGGGACACGGATTACGAGCAGTACTTC. This sequence joins TRBV7-9 and TRBJ2-7, with TRBD1 as a possible D gene (6 bases). The CDR3 consists of 15 residues. V lost 5 bases and J lost 4, with 18 bases in between. CDR1 is SEHNR and CDR2 is FQNEAQ in the germline V gene (reference sequence).

The V gene is TRBV11-2, the J gene TRBJ2-1, with D hard to call. Germline values: CDR1 SGHAT, CDR2 FQNNGV. The germline V and J ends were trimmed by 5 bases and 1 base, with 15 bases remaining between them. This CDR3 has 16 amino acids. This chain's CDR3 is CASSRRLMQSYNEQFF. As DNA, the CDR3 is TGTGCCAGCAGCCGAAGACTCATGCAGTCCTACAATGAGCAGTTCTTC.

This clone came up a few times. The CDR3 DNA reads as TGCAGCGTTGGTTTGAATGAAGCCACTGAAGCTTTCTTT. It codes for CSVGLNEATEAFF. V usage is TRBV29-1 and J usage is TRBJ1-1, with D unclear. CDR3 length equals 13 residues. Germline loops: CDR1 SQVTM, CDR2 ANQGSEA. V gave up 4 bases and J gave up 4 bases, with 13 bases separating them.

The chain employs TRBV2 and TRBJ2-7; D not certain. V lost 2 bases and J lost 6, with 5 bases in between. The CDR3 totals 11 residues. Germline assignment: CDR1 SNHLY and CDR2 FYNNEI. The CDR3 DNA reads as TGTGCCAGCAGTGAATATAGCGAGCAGTACTTC. This sequence encodes CASSEYSEQYF.